The T cell receptor beta chain described here comes from a study of T cell responses to AZD1222 COVID-19 vaccine. Turning to the study itself: Investigators merged groups given second doses at roughly 4 or roughly 12 weeks. Study-level points and caveats: Seropositivity was recorded at baseline in only 6 or 7 AZD1222 recipients.

TCRdb keeps only in-frame clones here, not all; method: immunoSEQ multiplex PCR. The data contain roughly 97,000 clones, 75% to 90% of them singletons. The CDR3 has 14 residues. The germline V gene has CDR1 SGDLS and CDR2 YYNGEE. Trimming took off 3 bases at V and 4 bases at J, with 11 bases between the two ends. Details on this clone: As yet, its antigen is unknown.

The sequence was collected from an adult in good health. This material consisted of peripheral blood, taken on day 0 of AZD1222 vaccination. J is TRBJ2-4 and V is TRBV9, with D maybe TRBD1 (5 bases). The CDR3 loop is CASSGDRNKNIQYF. The CDR3, as DNA: TGTGCCAGCAGCGGAGACAGAAATAAAAACATTCAGTACTTC.